The sequence of this TCR beta chain was determined in a study of blood T cell repertoires in COVID-19 (dated by TCRdb to 2018 to 2021). Some background on the complete study: The collaborator samples originated in the United States, Italy and Spain and spanned the acute and convalescent phases of COVID-19. The material from the prospective study consisted of cDNA or gDNA derived from T cells, B-cell-depleted T cells, or PBMCs. The dataset comprised deeply sampled blood TCRbeta repertoires from subjects exposed to, actively infected with, or recovered from COVID-19. A freely available public database, intended as a resource for researchers studying the immune response to SARS-CoV-2, is where the repertoires were released. The samples were drawn from two sources: the first 160 participants of the ongoing ImmuneRACE study, and 950 to 1,500 subjects contributed by 6 global collaborators. The sample metadata nearly always contained a de-identified subject ID, COVID-19 status, age in years and sex. Where available, HLA class I and class II types were taken from metadata supplied by the sample provider and were not determined by assay-based typing.

For this clone: The antigen it binds to is not known. The input lacks base qualities; no much larger clone sits a single base away.

From the germline V gene, CDR1 is SGHTA and CDR2 is FQGTGA. The CDR3 covers 14 residues, taking in both the cysteine and the phenylalanine. Solely the CDR3 DNA is kept, with 42 bases framed from the first base. V has 2 bases trimmed and J has 6 bases trimmed; junction bases matching no gene number 7. The collaborating institutions used their own protocols to collect whole blood in K2EDTA tubes. For TCRbeta analysis, collaborator samples were shipped as frozen whole blood, as isolated PBMCs, or as DNA extracted from either sample type. The immunoSEQ Assay, a bias-controlled multiplex PCR, was used to amplify TCRbeta CDR3 regions from genomic DNA. Concerning the study's data processing: Within the assay, amplification of reference gene primers was used to estimate how many nucleated cells each sample contained. To quantify the absolute abundance of each unique TCRbeta CDR3 rearrangement, sequence reads were collapsed and filtered. For each sample, productive Simpson clonality was calculated by taking the square root of Simpson's diversity index across productive rearrangements. As stored in TCRdb, this immuneACCESS dataset retains in-frame rearrangements with V and J assigned. A fraction of the clones does not appear; measured against another copy, unresolved V genes explain less than half of the discrepancy, and the remainder lacks a known reason. V, J and clone size are taken as reported in that table, and D and trimming were inferred from the DNA itself. The sample records about 73,000 clones, about 80% of which are singletons. Clones ranked in the top ten supply 25% to 30% of the sample.

What the work shows at the level of the full study, not this receptor alone: The amount of clinical and demographic metadata varied by source and participant and was provided uncurated.

This clonotype was sampled from a human donor in a cohort sampled during active COVID-19. The chain joins TRBV7-3 to TRBJ2-7; 7 middle bases align to TRBD1. The sample was peripheral blood. The DNA sequence is TGTGCCAGCAGCTTAGCAGGGGGTTCATCCGAGCAGTACTTC. Its protein reads: CASSLAGGSSEQYF.